One T cell receptor beta chain is described in this entry. The antigen is not known. Produced via immunoSEQ multiplex PCR; TCRdb's table is partial and in-frame only. The sample has approximately 68,000 clones, about four fifths seen once; the top ten hold about 0.6%. This sample was taken from a study of T cell clones after liver transplantation. As for the study in general: Apart from three HCV-positive recipients, transplants were for non-autoimmune, non-viral reasons.

Whole-study findings and limits: Circulating graft-donor-reactive CD4 TCRbeta sequences fell significantly post-transplant in most of the 8 subjects.

CDR1 SGHDT and CDR2 YYEEEE come from the germline V gene. The CDR3 sequence is 16 residues long. Trimming took 2 bases from V and 3 from J; bases not matched to a gene: 4. The source was CD4+ T cells from blood, collected before liver transplant. The V and J genes are TRBV5-6 and TRBJ2-2, with 10 positions matching TRBD2. The source is a human donor who received a liver transplant. The CDR3 protein is CASSFSGRRDTGELFF. CDR3 coding DNA: TGTGCCAGCAGCTTTAGCGGGAGGAGGGACACCGGGGAGCTGTTTTTT.